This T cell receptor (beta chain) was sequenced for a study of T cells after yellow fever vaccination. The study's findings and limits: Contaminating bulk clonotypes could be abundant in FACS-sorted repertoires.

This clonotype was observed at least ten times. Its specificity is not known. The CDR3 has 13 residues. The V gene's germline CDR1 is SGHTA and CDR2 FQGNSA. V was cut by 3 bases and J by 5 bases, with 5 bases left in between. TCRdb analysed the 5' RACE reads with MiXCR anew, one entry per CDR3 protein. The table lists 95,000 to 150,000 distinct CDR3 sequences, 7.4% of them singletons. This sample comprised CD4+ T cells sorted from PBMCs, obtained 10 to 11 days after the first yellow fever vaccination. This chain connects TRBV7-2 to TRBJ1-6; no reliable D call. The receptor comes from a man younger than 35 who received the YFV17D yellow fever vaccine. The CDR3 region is CASSFANNSPLHF. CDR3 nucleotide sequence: TGTGCCAGCAGCTTCGCCAATAATTCACCCCTCCACTTT.